These 5 T cell receptor beta chains came from one sample sequenced in a study of cytomegalovirus exposure and HLA in healthy donors. The PCR used 60 Vbeta and 13 Jbeta primers. The method was immunoSEQ multiplex PCR; TCRdb's version includes in-frame clones alone and lacks a portion of them. There are roughly 200,000 clones in the sample; around 88% occur only once, and approximately 0.31% lies in the top ten. The sequenced sample was PBMCs. The receptors originated from a woman younger than 45 in good health and CMV-seronegative.

This clone occurred a few times. This chain links TRBV6-5 with TRBJ1-5; D gene ambiguous. The V and J ends lost 3 bases and 0 bases respectively, with 9 bases between them. The V gene's germline CDR1 is MNHEY and CDR2 SVGAGI. The CDR3 is 15 residues long. The CDR3: CASSYRRDSNQPQHF. CDR3 nucleotides: TGTGCCAGCAGTTATAGGAGGGATAGCAATCAGCCCCAGCATTTT.

This chain connects TRBV11-3 to TRBJ2-7; D perhaps matches TRBD1 (7 bases). Germline loops: CDR1 SGHNT, CDR2 YENEEA. Between the trimmed V and J ends, which lost 3 bases and 7 bases, there was a span of 13 bases. The CDR3 is 13 amino acids. The CDR3 reads CASSLEGAGEQYF. Written as DNA, the CDR3 is TGTGCCAGCAGCTTGGAGGGGGCAGGGGAGCAGTACTTC.

This chain links TRBV30 with TRBJ2-2, with TRBD1 identical over 11 bases. Germline CDR1 GTSNPN, CDR2 SVGIG (reference sequence). V gave up 8 bases and J gave up 0 bases; unmatched junction bases: 5. The CDR3 is made up of 15 amino acids. The CDR3 region is CARGTGGANTGELFF. CDR3 nucleotides: TGTGCCCGGGGGACAGGGGGGGCGAACACCGGGGAGCTGTTTTTT.

The genes are TRBV6-5 and TRBJ2-7; the D gene is possibly TRBD2 (7 bases). The CDR3 has 15 residues. V was shortened by 6 bases and J by 1 base, with 16 bases between the two germline ends. In germline, CDR1 is MNHEY, CDR2 SVGAGI. CDR3 residues: CASSPWGGPSYEQYF. CDR3 sequence (DNA): TGTGCCAGCAGCCCCTGGGGGGGGCCGTCCTACGAGCAGTACTTC.

V and J are TRBV4-2 and TRBJ2-7; D unresolved. Trimming left V 1 base short and J 3 bases short, with 13 bases between. The CDR3 covers 15 residues. Germline V gives CDR1 LGHNA, CDR2 YNFKEQ. The CDR3, as DNA: TGTGCCAGCAGCCAAGGCCGACACGACCTCTACGAGCAGTACTTC. It codes for CASSQGRHDLYEQYF.